This T cell receptor beta chain came from a study of blood T cell repertoires in COVID-19. Across the whole study: The United States, Italy and Spain provided the acute and convalescent COVID-19 samples. The cDNA or gDNA used as material had been derived from T cells, B-cell-depleted T cells, or PBMCs.

The authors' processing: Using reference gene primer amplification, nucleated cell counts were estimated. The repertoire was sequenced with immunoSEQ multiplex PCR; TCRdb's copy has only in-frame clones and lacks some. V and J calls and clone size are given by that table; D and trimming were obtained from the DNA. This table has 56,000 or so clones, more than 65% appearing once. Trimming stripped 7 bases from V and 6 bases from J, with 13 bases between. The length of the CDR3 is 13 residues. Sequencing was performed on peripheral blood. The genes are TRBV12-3 or TRBV12-4 and TRBJ1-5; D perhaps matches TRBD1 (5 bases). This TCR was recovered from a woman in her sixties or seventies with acute or convalescent COVID-19. In DNA form, the CDR3 reads TGTGCCAGCACCCAGGGTGCCGGTCAGCCCCAGCATTTT. This gives the protein CASTQGAGQPQHF.